This record covers a single TCR beta chain. V lost 6 bases and J lost 5; bases outside the gene matches: 7. Germline CDR1 reads MNHNS; CDR2 reads SASEGT. The CDR3 loop spans 14 amino acids. The entry originates in a study of T-cell reconstitution after alpha-beta-depleted transplantation in children. Unique molecular identifiers were used in preparing the TCRbeta library. One entry per CDR3 protein, called by TCRdb with MiXCR from the PCR reads. The table lists approximately 510,000 distinct CDR3 sequences, about 18% of them singletons. The rearrangement joins TRBV6-1 to TRBJ2-7; 10 nucleotides line up with TRBD2. The sequence was obtained from a human donor who donated a stem cell graft to a child with acute lymphoblastic leukemia. Sample: PBMCs from the stem cell graft donor, taken from the stem cell graft. The chain's CDR3 is CASRSSGSRDEQYF. For the CDR3, the DNA is TGTGCCAGCAGGTCTAGCGGGAGTAGGGACGAGCAGTACTTC.